The T cell receptor (beta chain) under discussion was sequenced for a study of Graves' ophthalmopathy and Graves' hyperthyroidism. This clonotype was recorded many times. Scientists amplified the TCR beta CDR3 regions from RNA transcripts. HTBI primers primed a first-round RT-PCR, and a second-round multiplex PCR followed. TCRdb reprocessed the multiplex PCR reads with MiXCR, giving one entry per CDR3 protein. The sample records around 470,000 distinct CDR3 sequences, roughly an eighth being singletons. CDR1 and CDR2 from the germline V gene are MNHEY and SMNVEV (reference sequence). The CDR3 totals 15 residues. Trimming removed 5 bases at V and 1 base at J, with 9 bases between. Other autoimmune diseases, uncontrolled infections, pregnancy or lactation ruled patients out of participation.

This clonotype was obtained from a woman aged 30 to 39 with Graves' ophthalmopathy. Sequenced material: blood. The chain couples TRBV27 to TRBJ2-6; D is unresolved. In nucleotides, the CDR3 is TGTGCCAGCAGTCCACTCCAATCTGGGGCCAACGTCCTGACTTTC. Its protein product is CASSPLQSGANVLTF.